These 27 T cell receptor beta chains were all obtained from the same sample, sequenced in a study of cytomegalovirus exposure and HLA in healthy donors. Sequencing used immunoSEQ multiplex PCR; TCRdb keeps in-frame clones, though not all of them. This sample has tens of thousands of clones, with 91% found just once. The sequenced sample was PBMCs. These receptor sequences come from a man aged 18-30 years in good health and CMV-seronegative.

The CDR3 DNA is TGTGCCAGCAGCTTATCGTTCCTCTCCTACGAGCAGTACTTC. Its translation: CASSLSFLSYEQYF. This chain connects TRBV7-6 to TRBJ2-7, with D uncertain. CDR1 is SGHVS, CDR2 FNYEAQ, per germline. V dropped 2 bases and J dropped 0 bases, with 8 bases sitting between them. The CDR3 runs to 14 residues.

This rearrangement joins TRBV6-5 to TRBJ2-3, with D uncertain. The V gene lost 5 bases and the J gene lost 6 bases, with 12 bases spanning the gap. The germline V gene encodes CDR1 MNHEY and CDR2 SVGAGI. The CDR3 consists of 13 residues. The CDR3 bases are TGTGCCAGCAGTCTCGCCAGGAAGGATACGCAGTATTTT. This gives the protein CASSLARKDTQYF.

The CDR3 region is CASSTGNQPQHF. CDR3 nucleotides: TGTGCCAGCTCTACGGGCAATCAGCCCCAGCATTTT. The rearrangement links TRBV25-1 to TRBJ1-5; the D is unclear. The germline V gene has CDR1 MGHDK and CDR2 SYGVNS. Trimming left V 8 bases short and J 2 bases short, with 7 bases between. The CDR3 sequence is 12 residues long.

The gene calls are TRBV15 and TRBJ1-5; TRBD1 matches 8 bases. The CDR3 runs to 17 residues. Looked up from germline, CDR1 is LNHNV and CDR2 is YYDKDF (reference sequence). V gave up 0 bases and J gave up 2 bases; unmatched junction bases: 6. The CDR3 here is CATSREIAGGRNQPQHF. DNA for the CDR3: TGTGCCACCAGCAGAGAGATTGCAGGGGGCCGCAATCAGCCCCAGCATTTT. Full variable domain (rest looked up from reference TRBV15 and TRBJ1-5): DAMVIQNPRYQVTQFGKPVTLSCSQTLNHNVMYWYQQKSSQAPKLLFHYYDKDFNNEADTPDNFQSRRPNTSFCFLDIRSPGLGDTAMYLCATSREIAGGRNQPQHFGDGTRLSIL.

The chain recombines TRBV12-5 with TRBJ2-5; TRBD1 is a possible D gene (6 bases). The CDR3 loop spans 18 amino acids. Germline V gene lookup returns CDR1 LGHNT and CDR2 FRNRAP. Trimming took off 2 bases at V and 3 bases at J, with 22 bases between the two ends. The CDR3 nucleotides are TGTGCTAGTGGTTTGTTCACCAGGGGTCTACGACAGAAAGAGACCCAGTACTTC. Protein product: CASGLFTRGLRQKETQYF.

The chain carries TRBV7-2 and TRBJ1-1; D is unresolved. Trimming removed 5 bases at V and 1 base at J, with 5 bases between. The germline gives CDR1 SGHTA, CDR2 FQGNSA. The CDR3 runs to 12 residues. The CDR3, as DNA: TGTGCCAGCAGCCAGGAGAACACTGAAGCTTTCTTT. Translation gives CASSQENTEAFF.

This rearrangement joins TRBV7-2 to TRBJ2-7; TRBD2 aligns across 7 bases. V trimming: 1 base; J trimming: 5 bases; junction bases outside the gene matches: 8. Looked up from germline, CDR1 is SGHTA and CDR2 is FQGNSA. This CDR3 is 15 amino acids long. Written as DNA, the CDR3 is TGTGCCAGCAGCTTAGGCCGGGGGAGGGCCCACGAGCAGTACTTC. It is translated as CASSLGRGRAHEQYF.

The chain uses TRBV30 and TRBJ2-3; possibly TRBD2 for D (6 bases). Deletions cut 5 bases from V and 4 bases from J, with 13 bases between. Germline CDR1 GTSNPN, CDR2 SVGIG (reference sequence). The CDR3 extends over 13 amino acids. The CDR3 here is CAWEALAADTQYF. DNA for the CDR3: TGTGCCTGGGAAGCATTAGCGGCAGATACGCAGTATTTT.

The chain carries TRBV5-4 and TRBJ2-7; 8 nucleotides align to TRBD1. The trim removed 7 bases at V and 0 bases at J, leaving 3 bases unmatched. CDR1 is SGHNT, CDR2 YYREEE, per germline (reference sequence). The CDR3 sequence is 13 residues long. CDR3 DNA sequence: TGTGCCAGCCGGGACAGGAGCTCCTACGAGCAGTACTTC. Its protein product is CASRDRSSYEQYF. Full variable domain (missing parts from reference TRBV5-4 and TRBJ2-7): ETGVTQSPTHLIKTRGQQVTLRCSSQSGHNTVSWYQQALGQGPQFIFQYYREEENGRGNFPPRFSGLQFPNYSSELNVNALELDDSALYLCASRDRSSYEQYFGPGTRLTVT.

This clone was seen more than once but under ten times. The rearrangement uses TRBV7-6 and TRBJ2-1; D is undetermined. The CDR3 consists of 11 residues. V lost 5 bases and J lost 8, with 7 bases in between. CDR1 and CDR2 from the germline V gene are SGHVS and FNYEAQ. The DNA for the CDR3 is TGTGCCAGCAGCGACTGGGATGAGCAGTTCTTC. Its translation: CASSDWDEQFF.

This clone came up once. The chain recombines TRBV6-1 with TRBJ1-2; 7 nucleotides agree with TRBD1. The V gene end was trimmed by 5 bases and the J gene end by 8 bases; junction bases not matched to a gene: 11. Germline CDR1 MNHNS, CDR2 SASEGT. The CDR3 length is 14 residues. CDR3 nucleotides: TGTGCCAGCAGTATACAGGGGATCCAGGAAGGCTACACCTTC. Protein product: CASSIQGIQEGYTF.

In its sample, this clone is medium-sized. V is TRBV11-2 and J is TRBJ2-7, with 10 bases matching TRBD1. CDR3 length equals 14 residues. Germline lookup yields CDR1 SGHAT and CDR2 FQNNGV. The ends lost 8 bases at V and 7 bases at J; junction bases unmatched: 11. The CDR3 coding sequence is TGTGCCAGCGGTTCGAGACAGGGGGCGAGGGAGCAGTACTTC. Translated: CASGSRQGAREQYF.

This chain connects TRBV19 to TRBJ1-3; TRBD1 agrees at 7 bases. The CDR3 is 13 residues long. From germline, CDR1 is LNHDA and CDR2 SQIVND (reference sequence). V shed 8 bases, J shed 3 bases, and the junction held 4 bases outside the gene matches. As DNA, the CDR3 is TGTGCCAGTCTACAGGGGAATGGAAACACCATATATTTT. It codes for CASLQGNGNTIYF.

This chain joins TRBV7-2 and TRBJ2-7; TRBD2 agrees at 9 bases. The CDR3 covers 17 residues. Germline CDR1 reads SGHTA; CDR2 reads FQGNSA. The ends lost 3 bases at V and 4 bases at J; junction bases unmatched: 13. The CDR3 DNA reads TGTGCCAGCAGCTTTGATATAAAAGGGACTAGCAGATACGAGCAGTACTTC. Translated: CASSFDIKGTSRYEQYF. The full variable domain, completed using reference TRBV7-2 and TRBJ2-7, is GAGVSQSPSNKVTEKGKDVELRCDPISGHTALYWYRQSLGQGLEFLIYFQGNSAPDKSGLPSDRFSAERTGGSVSTLTIQRTQQEDSAVYLCASSFDIKGTSRYEQYFGPGTRLTVT.

The rearrangement links TRBV7-9 to TRBJ1-2, with TRBD1 identical over 10 bases. Losses at the gene ends were 5 bases for V and 5 bases for J; bases not matched to a gene: 11. CDR1 is SEHNR and CDR2 is FQNEAQ in the germline V gene (reference sequence). There are 16 residues in the CDR3. The CDR3 reads CASSQSDRGRGYGYTF. CDR3 bases: TGTGCCAGCAGCCAAAGCGACAGGGGGCGCGGGTATGGCTACACCTTC. The full variable domain, rest sourced from reference TRBV7-9 and TRBJ1-2, is DTGVSQNPRHKITKRGQNVTFRCDPISEHNRLYWYRQTLGQGPEFLTYFQNEAQLEKSRLLSDRFSAERPKGSFSTLEIQRTEQGDSAMYLCASSQSDRGRGYGYTFGSGTRLTVV.

V and J are TRBV7-9 and TRBJ2-5; maybe TRBD1 (6 bases). This CDR3 is 16 amino acids long. Trimming took 5 bases from V and 2 from J, leaving 18 bases between them. Germline assignment: CDR1 SEHNR and CDR2 FQNEAQ (reference sequence). The CDR3 region is CASSRTGTISQETQYF. The CDR3 DNA sequence: TGTGCCAGCAGCCGGACCGGGACAATCTCTCAAGAGACCCAGTACTTC. Full variable domain (remainder filled in from reference TRBV7-9 and TRBJ2-5): DTGVSQNPRHKITKRGQNVTFRCDPISEHNRLYWYRQTLGQGPEFLTYFQNEAQLEKSRLLSDRFSAERPKGSFSTLEIQRTEQGDSAMYLCASSRTGTISQETQYFGPGTRLLVL.

V gene TRBV9 combines with J gene TRBJ1-1; 7 bases are shared with TRBD1. CDR1 is SGDLS and CDR2 is YYNGEE in the germline V gene. The trim removed 3 bases at V and 0 bases at J, leaving 5 bases unmatched. The CDR3 is 15 amino acids. Here the CDR3 reads CASSARGQVNTEAFF. The CDR3 DNA follows: TGTGCCAGCAGCGCAAGAGGACAGGTGAACACTGAAGCTTTCTTT.

The gene calls are TRBV28 and TRBJ1-2; D possibly corresponds to TRBD1 (5 bases). CDR1 MDHEN and CDR2 SYDVKM come from the germline V gene. The CDR3 loop spans 11 amino acids. V lost 8 bases and J lost 7, with 11 bases in between. The CDR3 DNA sequence: TGTGCCAGCCGGACATTCGGTGGCTACACCTTC. Its protein is CASRTFGGYTF.

The V and J genes are TRBV30 and TRBJ1-2; D uncertain. CDR1 and CDR2 (germline): GTSNPN, SVGIG (reference sequence). V lost 5 bases, J lost 4 bases, and 11 bases lay in between. This CDR3 spans 12 amino acids. The CDR3 coding sequence is TGTGCCTGGCTACAGAGTTTCTATGGCTACACCTTC. Translating it yields CAWLQSFYGYTF.

The CDR3 sequence is CASSLETVTNEKLFF. CDR3 sequence (DNA): TGTGCCAGCAGTTTGGAGACGGTAACTAATGAAAAACTGTTTTTT. This chain joins TRBV28 and TRBJ1-4; no definite D call. V lost 3 bases, J lost 1 base, and 9 bases lay in between. Germline V CDR1 and CDR2: MDHEN, SYDVKM. The CDR3 totals 15 residues.

The CDR3 sequence is CASSQGTGTPREQYF. DNA of the CDR3: TGTGCCAGCTCACAAGGGACAGGGACCCCTCGGGAGCAGTACTTC. The chain recombines TRBV18 with TRBJ2-7, with 9 bases matching TRBD1. CDR1 KGHSH and CDR2 LQKENI come from the germline V gene. The CDR3 has 15 residues. Losses at the gene ends were 4 bases for V and 7 bases for J; bases not matched to a gene: 11. The variable domain in full, with the rest retrieved from reference TRBV18 and TRBJ2-7, is NAGVMQNPRHLVRRRGQEARLRCSPMKGHSHVYWYRQLPEEGLKFMVYLQKENIIDESGMPKERFSAEFPKEGPSILRIQQVVRGDSAAYFCASSQGTGTPREQYFGPGTRLTVT.

This chain connects TRBV7-3 to TRBJ2-7; 7 positions match TRBD2. Germline V gene data show CDR1 as SGHTA and CDR2 as FQGTGA. This CDR3 contains 13 residues. With 5 bases clipped from V and 3 bases from J, the junction kept 4 bases outside the gene matches. The CDR3 bases are TGTGCCAGCAGCCCACCGGGGGGCTACGAGCAGTACTTC. It is translated as CASSPPGGYEQYF.

The V gene is TRBV28, the J gene TRBJ2-7; a possible D gene is TRBD2 (7 bases). With 3 bases removed from V and 0 bases from J, the gap between germline ends came to 12 bases. The germline CDR1 and CDR2 sequences are MDHEN and SYDVKM. This CDR3 spans 15 amino acids. CDR3 nucleotide sequence: TGTGCCAGCAGTTTTGGCGGGGGCAGCTCCTACGAGCAGTACTTC. Its protein product is CASSFGGGSSYEQYF.

This sequence joins TRBV15 and TRBJ2-1; possible D gene TRBD2, 6 bases. V gave up 3 bases and J gave up 8 bases, with 14 bases separating them. The length of the CDR3 is 14 residues. CDR1 and CDR2 (germline): LNHNV, YYDKDF (reference sequence). CDR3 region: CATSSDLRDYEQFF. CDR3 nucleotide sequence: TGTGCCACCAGCAGCGATTTGAGGGACTATGAGCAGTTCTTC.

The chain couples TRBV7-6 to TRBJ1-5; D may be TRBD1 (6 bases). This CDR3 spans 15 amino acids. Germline lookup yields CDR1 SGHVS and CDR2 FNYEAQ. V was clipped by 5 bases and J by 3 bases, with 14 bases between them. The CDR3 spells CASSQGSGLNQPQHF. CDR3 in DNA: TGTGCCAGCAGCCAGGGGTCAGGTCTCAATCAGCCCCAGCATTTT. Together with reference TRBV7-6 and TRBJ1-5, the CDR3 gives the full variable domain: GAGVSQSPRYKVTKRGQDVALRCDPISGHVSLYWYRQALGQGPEFLTYFNYEAQQDKSGLPNDRFSAERPEGSISTLTIQRTEQRDSAMYRCASSQGSGLNQPQHFGDGTRLSIL.

This clone has more than one count but fewer than ten. The chain recombines TRBV28 with TRBJ2-1, with D perhaps TRBD2 (6 bases). CDR3 length equals 13 residues. Germline lookup yields CDR1 MDHEN and CDR2 SYDVKM. Trimming stripped 5 bases from V and 7 bases from J, with 12 bases between. Written as DNA, the CDR3 is TGTGCCAGCAGTAAGACTAGATTAAATGAGCAGTTCTTC. Translating it yields CASSKTRLNEQFF.

This sequence joins TRBV30 and TRBJ2-1; 7 nucleotides align to TRBD2. This CDR3 spans 16 amino acids. V shed 1 base, J shed 0 bases, and the junction held 6 bases outside the gene matches. CDR1 and CDR2 (germline): GTSNPN, SVGIG (reference sequence). The CDR3 nucleotides read TGTGCCTGGAGTGGGGCTAGCGGAAGCTCCTACAATGAGCAGTTCTTC. This encodes CAWSGASGSSYNEQFF.